This T cell receptor beta chain was sequenced in a study of blood T cell repertoires in COVID-19. Across the study: Nucleic acid was either cDNA or gDNA, and it came from T cells, B-cell-depleted T cells, or PBMCs.

The protocol was immunoSEQ multiplex PCR, while the TCRdb copy is restricted to in-frame clones and leaves out a portion. The repertoire includes more than 65,000 clones, around 85% of them detected once, and about 4.6% sits in the top ten. What was sequenced was peripheral blood. The sequence was obtained from a man older than 75 with acute or convalescent COVID-19.

CDR3 DNA sequence: TGTGCCACCAGTGATCCGACAGGGGACATGGGGACCCAGTACTTC. It is translated as CATSDPTGDMGTQYF. The chain couples TRBV24-1 to TRBJ2-5; 8 bases align to TRBD1. The germline gives CDR1 KGHDR, CDR2 SFDVKD. Unmatched junction bases numbered 9, after V lost 3 bases and J lost 7 bases. The CDR3 runs to 15 residues.